The 14 T cell receptor beta chains below come from one sample, sequenced in a study of T-cell memory formation after mild COVID-19. TCRdb reanalysed the 5' RACE reads using MiXCR and keeps one entry per CDR3 protein. The data show about 280,000 distinct CDR3 sequences, 8.2% seen once. Sequenced: PBMCs or a T cell subset sorted from them (not recorded which). Receptors were obtained from a young man who had mild COVID-19 (a few samples of this study predate the infection). Cell type and time point are not known.

This clonotype showed up many times. The V call is TRBV12-3 or TRBV12-4, the J call TRBJ2-4; a possible D gene is TRBD1 (6 bases). V was pared by 7 bases and J by 8 bases, with 18 bases between. CDR3 length: 14 residues. Here the CDR3 DNA reads TGTGCCAGCAAATTAAGGGGGTCTGTTGACATTCAGTACTTC. It yields the protein CASKLRGSVDIQYF.

This clonotype has more than one count but fewer than ten. The CDR3 loop reads CASTSEDRKLFF. The CDR3 DNA reads TGTGCCAGCACGAGTGAGGACAGAAAACTGTTTTTT. The J gene is TRBJ1-4, the V gene TRBV6-1; maybe TRBD1 (6 bases). Germline V gives CDR1 MNHNS, CDR2 SASEGT. The CDR3 loop spans 12 amino acids. Trimming cost V 7 bases and J 10 bases, with 13 bases left between them.

This clonotype was detected a few times. The rearrangement uses TRBV24-1 and TRBJ2-5; no firm D call. Trimming took off 7 bases at V and 5 bases at J, with 13 bases between the two ends. This CDR3 is built from 13 residues. Germline assignment: CDR1 KGHDR and CDR2 SFDVKD. This chain's CDR3 is CATSGSVVETQYF. The CDR3 coding sequence is TGTGCCACCAGCGGTAGTGTGGTGGAGACCCAGTACTTC.

This clonotype was seen only a few times. The chain combines TRBV6-6 with TRBJ2-3; the D call may be TRBD1 or TRBD2 (6 bases each). Germline V lookup: CDR1 MNHNY, CDR2 SVGAGI (reference sequence). Trimming took 7 bases from V and 4 from J, leaving 15 bases between them. CDR3 size: 14 residues. CDR3 loop: CASNGGRLSDTQYF. As DNA, the CDR3 is TGTGCCAGCAACGGGGGCCGACTCTCAGATACGCAGTATTTT.

This clonotype has a count of ten or more. The chain couples TRBV7-2 to TRBJ2-4, with 7 bases identical to TRBD1. The V and J ends lost 6 bases and 5 bases, in that order; junction bases with no gene match: 13. The CDR3 runs 16 residues. Germline-derived CDR1 and CDR2 are SGHTA and FQGNSA. Here the CDR3 DNA reads TGTGCCAGCAGTTCACCACGACAGGGAGAGGAAAACATTCAGTACTTC. Its translation: CASSSPRQGEENIQYF. The variable domain in full, completed from reference TRBV7-2 and TRBJ2-4, reads GAGVSQSPSNKVTEKGKDVELRCDPISGHTALYWYRQSLGQGLEFLIYFQGNSAPDKSGLPSDRFSAERTGGSVSTLTIQRTQQEDSAVYLCASSSPRQGEENIQYFGAGTRLSVL.

V and J are TRBV5-1 and TRBJ2-2, with D tentatively TRBD2 (6 bases). Trimming removed 7 bases from V and 2 bases from J, with 12 bases in between. The CDR3 sequence is 14 residues long. Germline-derived CDR1 and CDR2 are SGHRS and YFSETQ. The chain's CDR3 is CASRAGVNTGELFF. In DNA, the CDR3 is TGCGCCAGCCGAGCGGGCGTTAACACCGGGGAGCTGTTTTTT.

This clonotype was counted a few times. The genes are TRBV4-1 and TRBJ2-5; D is ambiguous. CDR3 length equals 15 residues. Trimming took off 0 bases at V and 4 bases at J, with 12 bases between the two ends. CDR1 and CDR2 from the germline V gene are MGHRA and YSYEKL. This CDR3 reads CASSQEPPPRETQYF. The CDR3, as DNA: TGCGCCAGCAGCCAAGAACCCCCCCCGAGAGAGACCCAGTACTTC.

This clonotype has just a few counts. The V call is TRBV7-9, the J call TRBJ2-5; the D gene is possibly TRBD1 (5 bases). The germline CDR1 and CDR2 sequences are SEHNR and FQNEAQ (reference sequence). The CDR3 totals 14 residues. V was clipped by 7 bases and J by 3 bases, with 15 bases between them. The CDR3 is CASTPGAVKETQYF. The CDR3 DNA reads as TGTGCCAGCACCCCTGGGGCAGTTAAAGAGACCCAGTACTTC.

In its sample, this clonotype was seen a few times. J is TRBJ2-2 and V is TRBV11-1; maybe TRBD2 (6 bases). The germline V gene has CDR1 SGHAT and CDR2 FQDESV (reference sequence). The germline V and J ends were trimmed by 5 bases and 6 bases, with 10 bases remaining between them. CDR3 length equals 13 residues. As DNA, the CDR3 is TGTGCCAGCAGCGCGACTAGATCCGGGGAGCTGTTTTTT. Its translation is CASSATRSGELFF. The full variable domain, in which reference TRBV11-1 and TRBJ2-2 provide the parts outside the CDR3, is EAEVAQSPRYKITEKSQAVAFWCDPISGHATLYWYRQILGQGPELLVQFQDESVVDDSQLPKDRFSAERLKGVDSTLKIQPAELGDSAMYLCASSATRSGELFFGEGSRLTVL.

The chain joins TRBV9 to TRBJ2-5; 8 bases align to TRBD1. The CDR3 has 15 residues. Germline trimming cut 3 bases from V and 4 bases from J; bases unmatched to any gene: 8. Germline CDR1 SGDLS, CDR2 YYNGEE. DNA for the CDR3: TGTGCCAGCAGCGGGCCAGGACAGGGAGGAGAGACCCAGTACTTC. It yields the protein CASSGPGQGGETQYF.

The sample holds a few counts of this clonotype. The chain has TRBV13 and TRBJ1-2; TRBD1 aligns across 8 bases. Germline V gene sequence: CDR1 PRHDT, CDR2 FYEKMQ (reference sequence). The CDR3 extends over 13 amino acids. Germline trimming cut 5 bases from V and 8 bases from J; bases unmatched to any gene: 7. The CDR3 is CASSPDRAQGYTF. The CDR3, as DNA: TGTGCCAGCAGCCCGGACAGGGCCCAAGGCTACACCTTC.

The chain uses TRBV2 and TRBJ2-1; no reliable D call. V was clipped by 2 bases and J by 4 bases, with 9 bases between them. The CDR3 contains 14 residues. Germline V CDR1 and CDR2: SNHLY, FYNNEI. The CDR3 loop is CASSEMSGYNEQFF. CDR3 DNA sequence: TGTGCCAGCAGTGAAATGAGTGGATACAATGAGCAGTTCTTC.

This clonotype came up a few times. This chain connects TRBV7-6 to TRBJ1-1; 7 nucleotides align to TRBD1. This CDR3 has 15 amino acids. With V trimmed by 5 bases and J by 1 base, 7 bases remained unmatched. The V gene's germline CDR1 is SGHVS and CDR2 FNYEAQ. The CDR3 DNA sequence: TGTGCCAGCAGCAAGGGACAGACAGCGAACACTGAAGCTTTCTTT. Its translation is CASSKGQTANTEAFF. Full variable domain (missing parts from reference TRBV7-6 and TRBJ1-1): GAGVSQSPRYKVTKRGQDVALRCDPISGHVSLYWYRQALGQGPEFLTYFNYEAQQDKSGLPNDRFSAERPEGSISTLTIQRTEQRDSAMYRCASSKGQTANTEAFFGQGTRLTVV.

The rearrangement joins TRBV28 to TRBJ2-7; possible D gene TRBD1, 6 bases. CDR1 and CDR2 from the germline V gene are MDHEN and SYDVKM. The CDR3 covers 15 residues. Trimming took off 6 bases at V and 0 bases at J, with 15 bases between the two ends. The CDR3 DNA is TGTGCCAGCAGGTTACAGGGTGGGAGCTCCTACGAGCAGTACGTC. Amino acid sequence: CASRLQGGSSYEQYV.